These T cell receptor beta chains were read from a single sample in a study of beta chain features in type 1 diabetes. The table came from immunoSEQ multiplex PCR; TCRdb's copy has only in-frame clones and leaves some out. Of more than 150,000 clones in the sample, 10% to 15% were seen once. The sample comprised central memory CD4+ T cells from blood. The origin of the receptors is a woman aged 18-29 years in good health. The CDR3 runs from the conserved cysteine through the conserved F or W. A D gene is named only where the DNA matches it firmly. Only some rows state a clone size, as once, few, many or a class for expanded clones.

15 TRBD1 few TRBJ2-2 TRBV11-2 TGTGCCAGCAGTCCGCGACAGGGACCGACCGGGGAGCTGTTTTTT CASSPRQGPTGELFF
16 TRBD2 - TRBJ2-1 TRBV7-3 TGTGCCAGCAGCTTATCCGGACTAGCGGGAAGGAATGAGCAGTTCTTC CASSLSGLAGRNEQFF
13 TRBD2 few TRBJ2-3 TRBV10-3 TGTGCCATCACGGCTAGCGGGGGAGATACGCAGTATTTT CAITASGGDTQYF
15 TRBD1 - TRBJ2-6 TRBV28 TGTGCCAGCACTACAGGGGAAGCTGGGGCCAACGTCCTGACTTTC CASTTGEAGANVLTF
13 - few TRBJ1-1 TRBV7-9 TGTGCCAGCAGCCTGACAGGAAGAGGTGAAGCTTTCTTT CASSLTGRGEAFF
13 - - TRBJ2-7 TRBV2 TGTGCCAGCTTCCCCAGGGGACCCAACGAGCAGTACTTC CASFPRGPNEQYF
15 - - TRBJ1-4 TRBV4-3 TGCGCCAGCAGCCGCCCCGGGGGAGCTAATGAAAAACTGTTTTTT CASSRPGGANEKLFF
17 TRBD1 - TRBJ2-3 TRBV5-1 TGCGCCAGCAGCCCCCGGGACAGACTTATTGGCACAGATACGCAGTATTTT CASSPRDRLIGTDTQYF
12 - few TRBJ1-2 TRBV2 TGTGCCAGCAGTGATCACAGTTCGTTTTGCACCTTC CASSDHSSFCTF
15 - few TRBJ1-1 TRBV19 TGTGCCAGTAGTCTCCGACAGTTCATGAACACTGAAGCTTTCTTT CASSLRQFMNTEAFF
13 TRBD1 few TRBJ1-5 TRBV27 TGTGCCAGCGGTGGACAGGGACATCAGCCCCAGCATTTT CASGGQGHQPQHF
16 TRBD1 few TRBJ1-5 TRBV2 TGTGCCAGCAGTCCGGGACAGGGGAATAGCAATCAGCCCCAGCATTTT CASSPGQGNSNQPQHF
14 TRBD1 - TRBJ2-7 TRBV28 TGTGCCAGCAGTCCCGGGACAGAGACCTACGAGCAGTACTTC CASSPGTETYEQYF
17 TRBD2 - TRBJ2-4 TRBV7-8 TGTGCCAGCAGGGGAACCGGGACTAGCGGGAGTAAAAACATTCAGTACTTC CASRGTGTSGSKNIQYF
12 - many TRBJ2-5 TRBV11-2 TGTGCCAGCAGCTTCGTACGGGAGACCCAGTACTTC CASSFVRETQYF
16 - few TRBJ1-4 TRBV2 TGTGCCAGCGTTGGGGGGTCCGGAGGGGCTGGGGAAAAACTGTTTTTT CASVGGSGGAGEKLFF
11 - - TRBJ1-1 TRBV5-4 TGTGCCAGCAGCCTCAGAACTGAAGCTTTCTTT CASSLRTEAFF
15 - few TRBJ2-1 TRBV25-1 TGTGCCAGCAGTGAATCGGTAGGCAGGGGGGATGAGCAGTTCTTC CASSESVGRGDEQFF
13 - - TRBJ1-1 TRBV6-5 TGTGCCAGCAGCCGACAGGTAAACACTGAAGCTTTCTTT CASSRQVNTEAFF
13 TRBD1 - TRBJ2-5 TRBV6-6 TGTGCCAGCAGATTGACAGGGAAAGAGACCCAGTACTTC CASRLTGKETQYF
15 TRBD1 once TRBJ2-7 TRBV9 TGTGCCAGCAGCGCGACAGGGGTTCCCACCTACGAGCAGTACTTC CASSATGVPTYEQYF
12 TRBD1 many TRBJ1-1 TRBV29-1 TGCAGCGTTGGACAGGGGGCTATTGAAGCTTTCTTT CSVGQGAIEAFF
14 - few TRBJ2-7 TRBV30 TGTGCCTGGAGCCCGCGGTATCCCCCCTACGAGCAGTACTTC CAWSPRYPPYEQYF
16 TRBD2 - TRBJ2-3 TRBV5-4 TGTGCCAGCACCCTTCCAGCGGGAGGGCCTGGGGATACGCAGTATTTT CASTLPAGGPGDTQYF
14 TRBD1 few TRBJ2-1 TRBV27 TGTGCCAGCGGGGACAGGGGTTCCTACAATGAGCAGTTCTTC CASGDRGSYNEQFF
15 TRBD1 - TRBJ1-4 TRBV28 TGTGCCAGCAGTCCGCCCGCAGGGGGTGGGGAAAAACTGTTTTTT CASSPPAGGGEKLFF
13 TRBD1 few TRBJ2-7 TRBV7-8 TGTGCCAGCGGCGGGACAGGGGGAAACGAGCAGTACTTC CASGGTGGNEQYF
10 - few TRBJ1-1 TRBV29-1 TGCAGCGCAGGAAACGCTGAAGCTTTCTTT CSAGNAEAFF